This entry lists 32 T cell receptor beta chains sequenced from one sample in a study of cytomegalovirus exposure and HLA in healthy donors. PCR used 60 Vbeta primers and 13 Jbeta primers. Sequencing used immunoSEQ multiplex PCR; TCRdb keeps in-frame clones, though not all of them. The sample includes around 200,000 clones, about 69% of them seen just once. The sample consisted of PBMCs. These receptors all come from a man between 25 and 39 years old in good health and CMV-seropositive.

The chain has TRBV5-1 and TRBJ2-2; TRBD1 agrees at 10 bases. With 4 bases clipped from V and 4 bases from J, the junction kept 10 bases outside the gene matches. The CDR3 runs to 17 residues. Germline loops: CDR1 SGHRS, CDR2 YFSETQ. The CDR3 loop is CASSTAVRTGGTGELFF. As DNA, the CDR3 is TGCGCCAGCAGCACGGCGGTGAGGACAGGGGGCACCGGGGAGCTGTTTTTT.

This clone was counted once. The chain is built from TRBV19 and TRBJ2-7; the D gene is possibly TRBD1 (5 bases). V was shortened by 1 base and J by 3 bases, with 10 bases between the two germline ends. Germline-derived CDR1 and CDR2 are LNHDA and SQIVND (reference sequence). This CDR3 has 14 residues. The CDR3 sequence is CASSIGQGRYEQYF. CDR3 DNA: TGTGCCAGTAGTATAGGGCAGGGTCGCTACGAGCAGTACTTC.

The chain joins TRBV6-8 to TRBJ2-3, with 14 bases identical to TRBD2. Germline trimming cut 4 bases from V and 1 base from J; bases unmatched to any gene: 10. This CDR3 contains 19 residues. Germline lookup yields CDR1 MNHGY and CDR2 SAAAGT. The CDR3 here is CASSCVPGLAGAGTDTQYF. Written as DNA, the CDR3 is TGTGCCAGCAGTTGCGTACCGGGACTAGCGGGAGCGGGCACAGATACGCAGTATTTT.

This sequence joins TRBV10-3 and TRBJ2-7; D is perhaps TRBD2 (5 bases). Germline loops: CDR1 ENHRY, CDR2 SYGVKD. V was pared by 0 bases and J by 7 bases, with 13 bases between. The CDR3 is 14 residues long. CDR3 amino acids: CAISESLGSGEQYF. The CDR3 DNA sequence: TGTGCCATCAGTGAGTCTTTGGGATCGGGAGAGCAGTACTTC.

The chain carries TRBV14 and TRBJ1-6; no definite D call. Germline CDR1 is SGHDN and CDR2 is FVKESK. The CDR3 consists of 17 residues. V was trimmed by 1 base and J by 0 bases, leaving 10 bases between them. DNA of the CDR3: TGTGCCAGCAGCCAAGTACTCTCGGGCTCCTATAATTCACCCCTCCACTTT. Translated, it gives CASSQVLSGSYNSPLHF.

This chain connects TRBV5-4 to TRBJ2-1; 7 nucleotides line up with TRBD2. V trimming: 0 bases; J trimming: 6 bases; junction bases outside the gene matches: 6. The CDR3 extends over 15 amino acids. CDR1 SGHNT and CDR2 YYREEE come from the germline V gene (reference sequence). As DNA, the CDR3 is TGTGCCAGCAGCTTGGGACTAGCCCCTGGCAATGAGCAGTTCTTC. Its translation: CASSLGLAPGNEQFF.

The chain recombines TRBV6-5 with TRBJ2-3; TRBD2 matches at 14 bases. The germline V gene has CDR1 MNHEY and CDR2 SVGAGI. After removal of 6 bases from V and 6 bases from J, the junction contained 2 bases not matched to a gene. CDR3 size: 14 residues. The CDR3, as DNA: TGTGCCAGCAGAGGGACTAGCGGGAGCGATACGCAGTATTTT. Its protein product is CASRGTSGSDTQYF.

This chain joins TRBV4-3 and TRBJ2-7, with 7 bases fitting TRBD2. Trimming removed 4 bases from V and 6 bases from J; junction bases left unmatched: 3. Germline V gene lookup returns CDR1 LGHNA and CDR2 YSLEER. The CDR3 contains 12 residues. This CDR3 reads CASSPWGGEQYF. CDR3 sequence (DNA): TGCGCCAGCAGCCCCTGGGGGGGCGAGCAGTACTTC.

The CDR3 nucleotides are TGTGCCAGCAGCTTTAAGGGAGCAGATACGCAGTATTTT. Translated, it gives CASSFKGADTQYF. The rearrangement links TRBV7-3 to TRBJ2-3, with a tentative D call TRBD2 (5 bases). Trimming stripped 3 bases from V and 4 bases from J, with 8 bases between. Germline V lookup: CDR1 SGHTA, CDR2 FQGTGA. The CDR3 runs to 13 residues.

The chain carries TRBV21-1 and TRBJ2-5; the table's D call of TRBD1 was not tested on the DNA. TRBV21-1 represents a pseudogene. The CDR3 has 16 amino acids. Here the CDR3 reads CASSNRGHLYQETQYF. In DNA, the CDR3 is TGTGCCAGCAGCAATAGGGGACACTTGTACCAAGAGACCCAGTACTTC.

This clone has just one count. The DNA for the CDR3 is TGTGCCAGTAGTTCGCCGGGACAGGGAACCGGGGAGCTGTTTTTT. Residues: CASSSPGQGTGELFF. This chain connects TRBV19 to TRBJ2-2; 9 positions match TRBD1. Trimming cost V 5 bases and J 5 bases; bases outside gene matches: 6. Germline assignment: CDR1 LNHDA and CDR2 SQIVND (reference sequence). This CDR3 has 15 amino acids. Together with reference TRBV19 and TRBJ2-2, the CDR3 gives the full variable domain: DGGITQSPKYLFRKEGQNVTLSCEQNLNHDAMYWYRQDPGQGLRLIYYSQIVNDFQKGDIAEGYSVSREKKESFPLTVTSAQKNPTAFYLCASSSPGQGTGELFFGEGSRLTVL.

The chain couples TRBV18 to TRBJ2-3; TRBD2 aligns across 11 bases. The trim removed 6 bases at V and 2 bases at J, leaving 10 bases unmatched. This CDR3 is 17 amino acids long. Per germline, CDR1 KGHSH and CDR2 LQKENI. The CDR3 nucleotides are TGTGCCAGCTCGCCCACAAATAGCGGGAGGGACACAGATACGCAGTATTTT. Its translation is CASSPTNSGRDTDTQYF.

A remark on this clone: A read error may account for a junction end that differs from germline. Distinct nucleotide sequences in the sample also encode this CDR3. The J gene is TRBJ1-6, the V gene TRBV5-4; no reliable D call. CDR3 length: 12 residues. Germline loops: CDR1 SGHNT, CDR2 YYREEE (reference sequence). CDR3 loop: CASSLGESPLHF. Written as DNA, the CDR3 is TGTGCCAGTAGCTTGGGTGAGTCACCCCTCCACTTT.

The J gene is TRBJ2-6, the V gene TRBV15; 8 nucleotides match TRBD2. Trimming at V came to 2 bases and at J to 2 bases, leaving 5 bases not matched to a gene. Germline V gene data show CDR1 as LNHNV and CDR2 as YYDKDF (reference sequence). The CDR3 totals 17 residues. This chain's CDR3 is CATSRKARGAGANVLTF. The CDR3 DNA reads TGTGCCACCAGCAGAAAAGCGCGGGGGGCTGGGGCCAACGTCCTGACTTTC.

CDR3 DNA: TGCGCCAGCAGCCAGAGGCAAGGGGGAGAGACCCAGTACTTC. As protein: CASSQRQGGETQYF. This chain links TRBV4-1 with TRBJ2-5, with D perhaps TRBD1 (6 bases). This CDR3 spans 14 amino acids. Looked up from germline, CDR1 is MGHRA and CDR2 is YSYEKL. V gave up 3 bases and J gave up 4 bases, with 12 bases separating them.

The DNA for the CDR3 is TGTGCCAGCAGCACCAGGGTTCAGCAGTTCTTC. This translates into CASSTRVQQFF. V and J are TRBV5-6 and TRBJ2-1, with TRBD1 as a possible D gene (5 bases). This CDR3 comprises 11 residues. V lost 4 bases and J 11 bases, leaving 10 bases between the germline ends. Germline-derived CDR1 and CDR2 are SGHDT and YYEEEE.

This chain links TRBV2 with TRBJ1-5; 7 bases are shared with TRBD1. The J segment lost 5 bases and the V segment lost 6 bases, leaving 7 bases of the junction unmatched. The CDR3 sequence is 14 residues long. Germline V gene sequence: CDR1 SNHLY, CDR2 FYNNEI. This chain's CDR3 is CASRETGIYQPQHF. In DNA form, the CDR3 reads TGTGCCAGCAGGGAGACAGGGATTTATCAGCCCCAGCATTTT.

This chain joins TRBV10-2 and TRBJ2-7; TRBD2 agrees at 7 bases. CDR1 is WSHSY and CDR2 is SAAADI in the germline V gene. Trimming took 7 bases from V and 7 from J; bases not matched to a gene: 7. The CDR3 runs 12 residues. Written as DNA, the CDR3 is TGCGCCAGCACGGGGGGACCAAGAGAGCAGTACTTC. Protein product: CASTGGPREQYF.

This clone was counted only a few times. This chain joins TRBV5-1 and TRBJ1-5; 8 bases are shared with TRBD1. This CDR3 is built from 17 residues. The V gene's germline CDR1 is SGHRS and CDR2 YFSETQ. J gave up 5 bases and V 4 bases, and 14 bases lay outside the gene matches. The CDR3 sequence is CASSQKATGGSHQPQHF. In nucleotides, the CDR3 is TGCGCCAGCAGCCAAAAGGCTACAGGGGGTTCTCATCAGCCCCAGCATTTT.

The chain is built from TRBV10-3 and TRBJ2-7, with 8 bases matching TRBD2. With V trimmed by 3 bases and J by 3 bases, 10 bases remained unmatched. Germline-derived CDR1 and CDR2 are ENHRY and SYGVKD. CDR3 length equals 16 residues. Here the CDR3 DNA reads TGTGCCATCAGTGACTCGATTACTAGCGGCCGCTACGAGCAGTACTTC. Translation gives CAISDSITSGRYEQYF.

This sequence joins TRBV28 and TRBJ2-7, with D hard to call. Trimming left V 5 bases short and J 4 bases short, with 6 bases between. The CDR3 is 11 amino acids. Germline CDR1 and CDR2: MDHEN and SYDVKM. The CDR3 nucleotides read TGTGCCAGCAGTATTCAGTACGAGCAGTACTTC. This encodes CASSIQYEQYF.

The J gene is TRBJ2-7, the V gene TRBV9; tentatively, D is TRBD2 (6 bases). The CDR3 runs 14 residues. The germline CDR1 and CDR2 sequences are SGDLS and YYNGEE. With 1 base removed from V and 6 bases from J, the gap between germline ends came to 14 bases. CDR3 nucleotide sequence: TGTGCCAGCAGCGTATCGGGAGACCTGGGCGAGCAGTACTTC. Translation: CASSVSGDLGEQYF.

This CDR3 reads CASSGIGGAENEQFF. The DNA for the CDR3 is TGTGCCAGCAGCGGCATCGGGGGGGCCGAGAATGAGCAGTTCTTC. This rearrangement joins TRBV9 to TRBJ2-1, with 8 positions matching TRBD2. CDR1 and CDR2 from the germline V gene are SGDLS and YYNGEE. The CDR3 runs to 15 residues. With 3 bases clipped from V and 7 bases from J, the junction kept 9 bases outside the gene matches.

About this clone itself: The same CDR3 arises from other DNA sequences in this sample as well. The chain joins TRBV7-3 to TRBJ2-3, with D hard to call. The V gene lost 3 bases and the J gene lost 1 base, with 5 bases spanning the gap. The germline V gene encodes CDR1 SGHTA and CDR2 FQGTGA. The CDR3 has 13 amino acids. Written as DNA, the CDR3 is TGTGCCAGCAGCTTTCGCGGCACAGATACGCAGTATTTT. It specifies CASSFRGTDTQYF.

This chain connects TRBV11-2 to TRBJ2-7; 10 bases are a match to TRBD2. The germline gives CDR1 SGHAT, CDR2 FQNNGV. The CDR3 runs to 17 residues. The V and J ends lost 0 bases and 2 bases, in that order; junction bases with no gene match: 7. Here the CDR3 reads CASSLDFGTSVAYEQYF. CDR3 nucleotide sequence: TGTGCCAGCAGCTTAGACTTTGGGACTAGCGTGGCCTACGAGCAGTACTTC.

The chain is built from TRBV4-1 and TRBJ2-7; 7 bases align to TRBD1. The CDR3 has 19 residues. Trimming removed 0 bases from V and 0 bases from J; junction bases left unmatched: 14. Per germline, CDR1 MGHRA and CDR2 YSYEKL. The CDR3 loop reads CASSQDRTEGAKNSYEQYF. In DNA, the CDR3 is TGCGCCAGCAGCCAAGATAGAACCGAGGGGGCAAAGAACTCCTACGAGCAGTACTTC.

The CDR3 sequence: CASSEIQDRRYGYTF. Written as DNA, the CDR3 is TGTGCCAGCAGTGAAATTCAGGACAGGAGGTATGGCTACACCTTC. The genes are TRBV6-1 and TRBJ1-2; 7 nucleotides line up with TRBD1. CDR1 is MNHNS, CDR2 SASEGT, per germline. This CDR3 is built from 15 residues. Trimming removed 2 bases from V and 5 bases from J; junction bases left unmatched: 8.

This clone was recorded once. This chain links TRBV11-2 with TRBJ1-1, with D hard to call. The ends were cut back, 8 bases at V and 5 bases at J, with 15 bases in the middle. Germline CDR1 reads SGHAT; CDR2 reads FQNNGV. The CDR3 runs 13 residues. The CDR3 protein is CASHPDSRTEAFF. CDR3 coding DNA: TGTGCCAGCCACCCCGATTCCCGGACTGAAGCTTTCTTT.

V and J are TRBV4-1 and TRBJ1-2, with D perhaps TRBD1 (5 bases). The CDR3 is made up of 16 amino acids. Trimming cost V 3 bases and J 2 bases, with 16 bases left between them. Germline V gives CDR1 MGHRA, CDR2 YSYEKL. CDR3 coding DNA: TGCGCCAGCAGCCAGGGGGGGGGATCCCTCAACTATGGCTACACCTTC. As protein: CASSQGGGSLNYGYTF.

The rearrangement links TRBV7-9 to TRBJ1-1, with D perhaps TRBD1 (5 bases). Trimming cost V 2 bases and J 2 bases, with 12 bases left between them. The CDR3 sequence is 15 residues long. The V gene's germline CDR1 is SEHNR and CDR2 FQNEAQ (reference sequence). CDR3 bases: TGTGCCAGCAGCTTAAGTGGGGGGGATAACACTGAAGCTTTCTTT. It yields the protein CASSLSGGDNTEAFF.

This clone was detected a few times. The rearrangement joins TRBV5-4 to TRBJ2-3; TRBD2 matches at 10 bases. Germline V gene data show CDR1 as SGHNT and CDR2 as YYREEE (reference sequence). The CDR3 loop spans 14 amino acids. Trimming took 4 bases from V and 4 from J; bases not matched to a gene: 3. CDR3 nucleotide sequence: TGTGCCAGCAGCCTTGGACTAGCGGCAGATACGCAGTATTTT. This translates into CASSLGLAADTQYF. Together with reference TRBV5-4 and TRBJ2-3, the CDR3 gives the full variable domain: ETGVTQSPTHLIKTRGQQVTLRCSSQSGHNTVSWYQQALGQGPQFIFQYYREEENGRGNFPPRFSGLQFPNYSSELNVNALELDDSALYLCASSLGLAADTQYFGPGTRLTVL.

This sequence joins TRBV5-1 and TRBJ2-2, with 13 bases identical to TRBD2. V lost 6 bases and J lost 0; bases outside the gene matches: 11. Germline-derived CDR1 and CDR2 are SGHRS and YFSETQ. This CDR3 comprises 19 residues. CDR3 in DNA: TGCGCCAGCAAGGTTTGGGGGACTAGCGGGAACCCGAACACCGGGGAGCTGTTTTTT. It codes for CASKVWGTSGNPNTGELFF. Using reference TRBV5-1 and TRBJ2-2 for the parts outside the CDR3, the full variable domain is KAGVTQTPRYLIKTRGQQVTLSCSPISGHRSVSWYQQTPGQGLQFLFEYFSETQRNKGNFPGRFSGRQFSNSRSEMNVSTLELGDSALYLCASKVWGTSGNPNTGELFFGEGSRLTVL.